This T cell receptor (beta chain) was identified during a study of siplizumab effects on memory and regulatory T cells. Study observations and caveats: The drug siplizumab significantly decreased the alloreactive sequences that could be traced to unstimulated CD4+ memory cells. The authors did not confirm suppressive function in proliferating Tregs from siplizumab cultures. Siplizumab gave mappable alloreactive CD4+ clones an average Treg-derived fraction of approximately 69%, against around 27% in controls.

With regard to this clone: Its cognate antigen is unknown.

Per-sample assaying covered some 10^5 TCR templates. Generated by immunoSEQ multiplex PCR, the TCRdb table keeps only in-frame clones and is missing some. The profile shows around 100,000 clones, roughly 92% of them singletons. V was clipped by 2 bases and J by 1 base; unmatched bases: 3. The germline V gene has CDR1 SGDLS and CDR2 YYNGEE. This CDR3 comprises 15 residues. The V and J genes are TRBV9 and TRBJ2-1; TRBD2 agrees at 7 bases. The material sequenced was CD4+ T cells sorted from blood. This TCR was recovered from a human donor in good health. This chain's CDR3 is CASSVGGRSYNEQFF. The CDR3 nucleotides are TGTGCCAGCAGCGTTGGCGGGAGATCCTACAATGAGCAGTTCTTC.